These T cell receptor beta chains were read from a single sample in a study of beta chain features in type 1 diabetes. Produced via immunoSEQ multiplex PCR; TCRdb's table is partial and in-frame only. The table includes fewer than 350,000 clones, about 15% detected once. What was sequenced was naive CD4+ T cells from blood. Receptors were obtained from a man aged 18 to 35 with type 1 diabetes. Each CDR3 is given with its conserved first and last residue. D genes are given only for firm matches. For some rows the clone size is stated as once, few or many, or as a class when expanded; others skip it.

J,size,D,length,V,CDR3,DNA
TRBJ1-2,NA,TRBD1,16,TRBV30,CAWTRTGATYTNGYTF,TGTGCCTGGACTCGGACAGGGGCAACATATACGAATGGCTACACCTTC
TRBJ2-7,NA,TRBD1,14,TRBV13,CASSTTTGASEQYF,TGTGCCAGCAGCACCACCACAGGGGCCTCCGAGCAGTACTTC
TRBJ2-7,few,NA,14,TRBV19,CASSIGWSSYEQYF,TGTGCCAGTAGTATCGGCTGGAGCTCCTACGAGCAGTACTTC
TRBJ1-2,once,TRBD1,15,TRBV6-1,CASDRTGGAGYGYTF,TGTGCCAGCGACCGGACAGGGGGCGCTGGGTATGGCTACACCTTC
TRBJ2-7,NA,NA,15,TRBV19,CASTCDRGRRYEQYF,TGTGCCAGTACCTGCGACCGGGGAAGGCGATACGAGCAGTACTTC
TRBJ2-3,NA,TRBD1,15,TRBV19,CASTARQGLSDTQYF,TGTGCCAGTACCGCTCGACAGGGGCTTAGTGATACGCAGTATTTT
TRBJ1-2,NA,TRBD1,12,TRBV28,CATSQGDYGYTF,TGTGCCACCTCGCAGGGGGACTATGGCTACACCTTC
TRBJ1-1,few,NA,15,TRBV6-6,CASSYSSGERTEAFF,TGTGCCAGCAGTTACTCGTCAGGGGAACGCACTGAAGCTTTCTTT
TRBJ1-2,NA,NA,12,TRBV10-2,CASSAVNYGYTF,TGCGCCAGCAGTGCAGTAAACTATGGCTACACCTTC
TRBJ2-5,NA,NA,15,TRBV5-4,CASSNQGRGGETQYF,TGTGCCAGCAGCAATCAAGGTCGGGGAGGAGAGACCCAGTACTTC
TRBJ2-7,few,NA,17,TRBV21-1,CASSKGDLAGATHEQYF,TGTGCCAGCAGCAAAGGGGACTTAGCGGGAGCGACCCACGAGCAGTACTTC
TRBJ2-5,few,NA,14,TRBV9,CASSLRGGWETQYF,TGTGCCAGCAGCCTGCGTGGAGGATGGGAGACCCAGTACTTC
TRBJ1-4,NA,TRBD1,14,TRBV19,CASNADRPSEKLFF,TGTGCCAGTAACGCGGACAGGCCCAGTGAAAAACTGTTTTTT
TRBJ2-1,NA,NA,18,TRBV21-1,CASSKVGLATSSYNEQFF,TGTGCCAGCAGCAAAGTGGGGCTAGCGACTAGCTCCTACAATGAGCAGTTCTTC
TRBJ2-7,NA,TRBD1,15,TRBV27,CASSSPGTGFYEQYF,TGTGCCAGCAGCTCACCCGGGACAGGGTTCTACGAGCAGTACTTC
TRBJ2-6,few,NA,15,TRBV15,CATSTTFRGTNVLTF,TGTGCCACCAGCACAACCTTCCGGGGGACCAACGTCCTGACTTTC
TRBJ2-3,NA,TRBD1,13,TRBV30,CASGQGLADTQYF,TGTGCCTCAGGACAGGGGTTAGCAGATACGCAGTATTTT
TRBJ2-2,few,NA,15,TRBV11-2,CASSLVVSGSGELFF,TGTGCCAGCAGCTTAGTGGTTTCGGGGTCCGGGGAGCTGTTTTTT
TRBJ2-2,NA,NA,14,TRBV6-4,CASSADRLTGELFF,TGTGCCAGCAGCGCCGACAGACTCACCGGGGAGCTGTTTTTT
TRBJ1-5,NA,NA,15,TRBV21-1,CASSSQTGKRQPQHF,TGTGCCAGCAGCTCCCAGACGGGGAAGAGGCAGCCCCAGCATTTT
TRBJ2-7,NA,NA,13,TRBV27,CASSLQGSYEQYF,TGTGCCAGCAGTCTACAGGGATCCTACGAGCAGTACTTC
TRBJ2-7,NA,TRBD2,18,TRBV9,CASSSGTSGRARTYEQYF,TGTGCCAGCAGTTCCGGGACTAGCGGGAGGGCCAGGACCTACGAGCAGTACTTC
TRBJ2-7,NA,TRBD1,12,TRBV9,CASSRQGYEQYF,TGTGCCAGCAGCCGACAGGGTTACGAGCAGTACTTC
TRBJ2-5,few,TRBD1,14,TRBV4-3,CASSQAPGGETQYF,TGCGCCAGCAGCCAAGCCCCAGGGGGCGAGACCCAGTACTTC
TRBJ2-1,few,NA,15,TRBV23-1,CASTRGASPYNEQFF,TGCGCCAGCACAAGGGGCGCGAGCCCCTACAATGAGCAGTTCTTC
TRBJ2-6,NA,NA,14,TRBV7-2,CASSPRGGGNVLTF,TGTGCCAGCAGCCCCCGGGGAGGGGGCAACGTCCTGACTTTC
TRBJ2-5,few,NA,15,TRBV18,CASSRTGGRQETQYF,TGTGCCAGCTCTCGCACGGGGGGCCGCCAAGAGACCCAGTACTTC
TRBJ2-6,NA,NA,14,TRBV5-1,CATAVGPGANVLTF,TGCGCCACCGCGGTGGGGCCTGGGGCCAACGTCCTGACTTTC
TRBJ2-7,NA,NA,16,TRBV21-1,CASSTPSGQGAYEQYF,TGTGCCAGCAGCACCCCAAGCGGACAGGGGGCCTACGAGCAGTACTTC
TRBJ2-7,NA,TRBD1,14,TRBV6-5,CASSYSTGGYEQYF,TGTGCCAGCAGTTACTCGACAGGGGGCTACGAGCAGTACTTC
TRBJ2-1,NA,TRBD1,13,TRBV19,CASSIWDRNEQFF,TGTGCCAGTAGTATTTGGGACAGAAATGAGCAGTTCTTC
TRBJ2-1,NA,NA,14,TRBV4-1,CASSQDPWQGKEFF,TGCGCCAGCAGCCAAGACCCGTGGCAGGGCAAGGAGTTCTTC
TRBJ2-5,few,NA,13,TRBV28,CASSPPVVETQYF,TGTGCCAGCAGCCCACCGGTTGTGGAGACCCAGTACTTC
TRBJ2-1,NA,TRBD1,14,TRBV5-1,CASSSRQGYNEQFF,TGCGCCAGCAGCTCCCGACAGGGGTACAATGAGCAGTTCTTC
TRBJ2-7,NA,TRBD2,17,TRBV4-2,CASSQQGTSGVSYEQYF,TGTGCCAGCAGCCAACAAGGGACTAGCGGAGTCTCCTACGAGCAGTACTTC
TRBJ2-5,NA,TRBD2,16,TRBV7-2,CASSGRTSGFQETQYF,TGTGCCAGCAGCGGACGGACTAGCGGGTTCCAAGAGACCCAGTACTTC
TRBJ1-1,NA,NA,17,TRBV5-6,CASSSVTQAAPNTEAFF,TGTGCCAGCAGCTCCGTTACGCAAGCGGCGCCGAACACTGAAGCTTTCTTT
TRBJ1-2,NA,NA,14,TRBV21-1,CASSKQGGSYGYTF,TGTGCCAGCAGCAAACAGGGAGGAAGCTATGGCTACACCTTC
TRBJ1-6,few,TRBD1,13,TRBV19,CASQGAIYSPLHF,TGTGCCAGTCAGGGGGCAATTTATTCACCCCTCCACTTT
TRBJ2-7,NA,TRBD1,13,TRBV19,CASRRGQGHEQYF,TGTGCCAGTAGACGTGGACAGGGCCACGAGCAGTACTTC
TRBJ2-3,NA,TRBD2,15,TRBV5-1,CASSRIGGRADTQYF,TGCGCCAGCAGTAGAATAGGCGGGAGGGCAGATACGCAGTATTTT
TRBJ2-7,few,TRBD1,15,TRBV18,CASSPYGTGAYEQYF,TGTGCCAGCTCACCATACGGGACAGGGGCCTACGAGCAGTACTTC
TRBJ2-5,NA,TRBD2,14,TRBV5-1,CASSPSGGPATQYF,TGCGCCAGCAGCCCCAGCGGGGGGCCCGCGACCCAGTACTTC